The present T cell receptor beta chain was sequenced within a study of technical replicates of blood from a handful of donors. Data came from immunoSEQ multiplex PCR; TCRdb stores just in-frame clones and leaves some out. The sample holds about 82,000 clones; over 90% are singletons and the top ten take about 0.36%. V gave up 9 bases and J gave up 7 bases; unmatched junction bases: 9. CDR3 size: 13 residues. Germline lookup yields CDR1 SNHLY and CDR2 FYNNEI. The sample comprised T cells isolated from PBMCs. The TCR was taken from a human donor in good health. This chain links TRBV2 with TRBJ2-1, with 7 nucleotides matching TRBD2. Here the CDR3 reads CASTLFGGNEQFF. CDR3 coding DNA: TGTGCCAGTACCCTTTTCGGGGGGAATGAGCAGTTCTTC. The whole variable domain, filled in from reference TRBV2 and TRBJ2-1, reads EPEVTQTPSHQVTQMGQEVILRCVPISNHLYFYWYRQILGQKVEFLVSFYNNEISEKSEIFDDQFSVERPDGSNFTLKIRSTKLEDSAMYFCASTLFGGNEQFFGPGTRLTVL.